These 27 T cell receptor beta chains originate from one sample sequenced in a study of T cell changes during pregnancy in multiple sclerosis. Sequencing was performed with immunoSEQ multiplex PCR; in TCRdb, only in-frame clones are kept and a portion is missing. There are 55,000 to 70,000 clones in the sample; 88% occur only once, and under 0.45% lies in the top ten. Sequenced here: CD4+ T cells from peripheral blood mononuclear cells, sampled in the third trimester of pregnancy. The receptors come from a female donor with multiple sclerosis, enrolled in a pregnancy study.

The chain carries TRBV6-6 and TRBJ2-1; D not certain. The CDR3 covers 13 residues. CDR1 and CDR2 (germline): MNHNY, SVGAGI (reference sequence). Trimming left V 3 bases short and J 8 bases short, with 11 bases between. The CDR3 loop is CASSYWLVDEQFF. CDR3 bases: TGTGCCAGCAGTTATTGGCTTGTCGATGAGCAGTTCTTC.

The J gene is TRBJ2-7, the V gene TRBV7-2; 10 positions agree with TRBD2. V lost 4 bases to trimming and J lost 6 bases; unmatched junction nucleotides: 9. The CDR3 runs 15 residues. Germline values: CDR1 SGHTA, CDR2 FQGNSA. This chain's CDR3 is CASSSGGLAGAEQYF. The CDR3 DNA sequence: TGTGCCAGCAGCTCGGGTGGGCTAGCGGGAGCCGAGCAGTACTTC. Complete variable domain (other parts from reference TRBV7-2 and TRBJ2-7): GAGVSQSPSNKVTEKGKDVELRCDPISGHTALYWYRQSLGQGLEFLIYFQGNSAPDKSGLPSDRFSAERTGGSVSTLTIQRTQQEDSAVYLCASSSGGLAGAEQYFGPGTRLTVT.

Here the CDR3 reads CASSQDRGRADGETQYF. The CDR3 DNA reads TGTGCCAGCAGCCAAGACCGGGGTCGGGCCGATGGAGAGACCCAGTACTTC. The V call is TRBV4-2, the J call TRBJ2-5, with D perhaps TRBD2 (5 bases). V gave up 0 bases and J gave up 4 bases, with 18 bases separating them. The CDR3 runs to 17 residues. The germline gives CDR1 LGHNA, CDR2 YNFKEQ.

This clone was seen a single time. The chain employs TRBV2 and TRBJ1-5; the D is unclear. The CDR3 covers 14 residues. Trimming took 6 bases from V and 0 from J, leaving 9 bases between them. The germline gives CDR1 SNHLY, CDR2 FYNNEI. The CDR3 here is CASRQLNSNQPQHF. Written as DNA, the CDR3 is TGTGCCAGCAGACAGCTTAATAGCAATCAGCCCCAGCATTTT.

The CDR3 sequence is CASSSPGTGDYNEQFF. CDR3 DNA: TGTGCCAGCAGTTCTCCTGGGACAGGGGATTACAATGAGCAGTTCTTC. J is TRBJ2-1 and V is TRBV6-5; TRBD1 matches 10 bases. Germline V gene data show CDR1 as MNHEY and CDR2 as SVGAGI. The CDR3 extends over 16 amino acids. J gave up 4 bases and V 4 bases, and 7 bases lay outside the gene matches.

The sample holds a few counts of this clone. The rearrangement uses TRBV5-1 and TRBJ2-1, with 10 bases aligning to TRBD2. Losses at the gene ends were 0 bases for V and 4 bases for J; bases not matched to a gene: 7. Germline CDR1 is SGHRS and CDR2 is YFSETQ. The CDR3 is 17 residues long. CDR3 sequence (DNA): TGCGCCAGCAGCTTGGCCTGGACTAGCGGTATTTACAATGAGCAGTTCTTC. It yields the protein CASSLAWTSGIYNEQFF.

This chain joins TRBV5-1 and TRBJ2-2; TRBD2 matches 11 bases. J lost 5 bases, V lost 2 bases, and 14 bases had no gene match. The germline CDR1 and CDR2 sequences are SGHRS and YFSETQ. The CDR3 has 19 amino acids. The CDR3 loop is CASSFGLAGIYGGTGELFF. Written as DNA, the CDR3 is TGCGCCAGCAGCTTTGGACTAGCGGGCATCTACGGCGGGACCGGGGAGCTGTTTTTT.

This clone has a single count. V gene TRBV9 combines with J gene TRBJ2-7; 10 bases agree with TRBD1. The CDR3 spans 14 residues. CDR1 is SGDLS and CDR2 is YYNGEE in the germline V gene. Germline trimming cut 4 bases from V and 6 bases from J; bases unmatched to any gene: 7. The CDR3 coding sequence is TGTGCCAGCAGCTCAGGGGGACAGGGGACCGAGCAGTACTTC. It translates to CASSSGGQGTEQYF.

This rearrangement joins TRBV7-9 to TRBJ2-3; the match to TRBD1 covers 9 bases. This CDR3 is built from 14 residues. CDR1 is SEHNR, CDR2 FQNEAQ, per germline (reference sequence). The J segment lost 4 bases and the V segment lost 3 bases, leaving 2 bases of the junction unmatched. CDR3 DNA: TGTGCCAGCAGCTTGGGACAGGGACCAGATACGCAGTATTTT. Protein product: CASSLGQGPDTQYF.

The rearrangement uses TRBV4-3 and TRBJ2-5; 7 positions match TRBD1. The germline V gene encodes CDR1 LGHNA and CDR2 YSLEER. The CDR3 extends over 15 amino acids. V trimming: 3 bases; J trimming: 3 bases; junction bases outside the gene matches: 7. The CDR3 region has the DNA TGCGCCAGCAGCCAGCACAGGGGCTGGGAAGAGACCCAGTACTTC. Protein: CASSQHRGWEETQYF.

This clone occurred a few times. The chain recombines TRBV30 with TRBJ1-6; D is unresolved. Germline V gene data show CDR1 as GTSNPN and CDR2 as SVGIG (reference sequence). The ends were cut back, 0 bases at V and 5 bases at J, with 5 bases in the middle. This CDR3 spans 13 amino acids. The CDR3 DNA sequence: TGTGCCTGGAGTGTAGCCGATAATTCACCCCTCCACTTT. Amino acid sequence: CAWSVADNSPLHF.

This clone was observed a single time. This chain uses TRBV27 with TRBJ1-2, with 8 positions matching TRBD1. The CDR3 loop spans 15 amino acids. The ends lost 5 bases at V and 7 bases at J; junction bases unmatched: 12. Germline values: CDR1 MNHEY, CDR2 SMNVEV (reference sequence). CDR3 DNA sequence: TGTGCCAGCAGTAGCGACAGGGGAGGAGGACTTGGCTACACCTTC. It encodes CASSSDRGGGLGYTF.

The CDR3 sequence: CASSSMTGGGTDTQYF. The CDR3 DNA follows: TGCGCCAGCAGCTCCATGACAGGGGGAGGGACAGATACGCAGTATTTT. The genes are TRBV5-1 and TRBJ2-3, with 9 positions matching TRBD1. CDR3 length: 16 residues. V gave up 3 bases and J gave up 3 bases; unmatched junction bases: 8. Germline CDR1 reads SGHRS; CDR2 reads YFSETQ.

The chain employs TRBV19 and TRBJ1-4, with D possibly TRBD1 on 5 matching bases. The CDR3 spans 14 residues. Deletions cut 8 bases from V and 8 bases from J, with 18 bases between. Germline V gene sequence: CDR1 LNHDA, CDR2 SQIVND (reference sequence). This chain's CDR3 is CASRRSVGGEKLFF. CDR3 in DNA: TGTGCCAGTCGGAGATCTGTGGGGGGAGAAAAACTGTTTTTT.

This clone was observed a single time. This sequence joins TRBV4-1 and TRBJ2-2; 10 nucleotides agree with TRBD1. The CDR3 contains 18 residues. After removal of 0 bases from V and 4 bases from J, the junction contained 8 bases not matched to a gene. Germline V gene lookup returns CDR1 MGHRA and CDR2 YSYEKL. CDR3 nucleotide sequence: TGCGCCAGCAGCCAAGACAGCGGTGGGGACAGGGGCACCGGGGAGCTGTTTTTT. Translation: CASSQDSGGDRGTGELFF.

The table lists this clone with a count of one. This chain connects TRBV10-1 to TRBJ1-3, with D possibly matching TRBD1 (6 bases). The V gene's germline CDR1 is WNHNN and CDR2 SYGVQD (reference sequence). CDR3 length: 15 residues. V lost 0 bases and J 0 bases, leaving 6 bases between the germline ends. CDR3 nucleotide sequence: TGCGCCAGCAGTGAGTCCAGGGGCTCTGGAAACACCATATATTTT. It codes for CASSESRGSGNTIYF.

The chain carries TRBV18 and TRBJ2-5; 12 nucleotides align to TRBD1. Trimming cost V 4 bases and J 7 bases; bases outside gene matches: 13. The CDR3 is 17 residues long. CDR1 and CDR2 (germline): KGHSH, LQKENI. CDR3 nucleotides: TGTGCCAGCTCACACCTACCAACGGGACAGGGGGCTCGGACCCAGTACTTC. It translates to CASSHLPTGQGARTQYF.

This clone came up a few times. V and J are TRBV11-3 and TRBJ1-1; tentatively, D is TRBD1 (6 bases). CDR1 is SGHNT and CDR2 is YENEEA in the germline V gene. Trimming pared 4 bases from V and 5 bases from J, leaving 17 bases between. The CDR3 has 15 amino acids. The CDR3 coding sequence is TGTGCCAGCAGCTCCGGGGCGCGGGGGCGGACTGAAGCTTTCTTT. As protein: CASSSGARGRTEAFF.

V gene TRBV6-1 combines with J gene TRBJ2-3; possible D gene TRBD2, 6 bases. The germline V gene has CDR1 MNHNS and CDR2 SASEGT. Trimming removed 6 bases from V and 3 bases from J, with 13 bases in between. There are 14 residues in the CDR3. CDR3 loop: CASSKAGGTDTQYF. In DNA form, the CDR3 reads TGTGCCAGCAGCAAAGCGGGCGGGACAGATACGCAGTATTTT.

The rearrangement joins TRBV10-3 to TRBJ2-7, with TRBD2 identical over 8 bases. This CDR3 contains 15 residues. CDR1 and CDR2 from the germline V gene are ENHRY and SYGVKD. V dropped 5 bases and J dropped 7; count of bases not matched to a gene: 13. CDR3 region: CAISKGEQRELEQYF. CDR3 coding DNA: TGTGCCATCAGTAAAGGGGAACAGCGGGAGCTGGAGCAGTACTTC.

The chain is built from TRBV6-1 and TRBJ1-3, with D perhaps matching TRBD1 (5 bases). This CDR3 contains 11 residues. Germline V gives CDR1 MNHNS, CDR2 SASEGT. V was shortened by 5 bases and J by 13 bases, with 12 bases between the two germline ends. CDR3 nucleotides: TGTGCCAGCAGTTACGGGGGACCGATATATTTT. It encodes CASSYGGPIYF.

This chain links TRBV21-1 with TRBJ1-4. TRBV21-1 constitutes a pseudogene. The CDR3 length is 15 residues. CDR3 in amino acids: CASSSDVREGEKLFF. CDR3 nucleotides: TGTGCCAGCAGCTCGGATGTCAGGGAGGGGGAAAAACTGTTTTTT.

The CDR3 coding sequence is TGTGCCTGGAGCCGCCCGACAGGGGATGGGGTCTTGGCTTTCTTT. Its translation: CAWSRPTGDGVLAFF. The V call is TRBV30, the J call TRBJ1-1; TRBD1 agrees at 8 bases. CDR1 and CDR2 from the germline V gene are GTSNPN and SVGIG (reference sequence). The trim removed 3 bases at V and 11 bases at J, leaving 17 bases unmatched. The CDR3 has 15 amino acids.

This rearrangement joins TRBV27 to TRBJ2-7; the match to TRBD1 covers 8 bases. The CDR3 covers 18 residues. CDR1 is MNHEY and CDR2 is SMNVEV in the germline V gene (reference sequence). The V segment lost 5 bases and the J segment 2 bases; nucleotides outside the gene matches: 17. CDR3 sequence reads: CASSLTPLGQGFTYEQYF. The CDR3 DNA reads TGTGCCAGCAGTCTAACCCCACTCGGACAGGGCTTCACCTACGAGCAGTACTTC.

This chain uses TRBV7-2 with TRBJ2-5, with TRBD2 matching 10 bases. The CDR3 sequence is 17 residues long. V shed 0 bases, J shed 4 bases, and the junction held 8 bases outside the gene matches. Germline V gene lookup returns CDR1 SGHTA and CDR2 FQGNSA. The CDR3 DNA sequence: TGTGCCAGCAGCTTAGCGTCTAGCGGGGGATTGGGAGAGACCCAGTACTTC. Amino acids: CASSLASSGGLGETQYF.

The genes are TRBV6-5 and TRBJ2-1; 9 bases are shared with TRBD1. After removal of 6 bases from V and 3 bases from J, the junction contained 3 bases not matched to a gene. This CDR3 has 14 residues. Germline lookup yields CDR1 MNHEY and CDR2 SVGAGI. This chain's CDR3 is CASSRDRDYNEQFF. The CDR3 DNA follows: TGTGCCAGCAGCAGGGACAGGGACTACAATGAGCAGTTCTTC.

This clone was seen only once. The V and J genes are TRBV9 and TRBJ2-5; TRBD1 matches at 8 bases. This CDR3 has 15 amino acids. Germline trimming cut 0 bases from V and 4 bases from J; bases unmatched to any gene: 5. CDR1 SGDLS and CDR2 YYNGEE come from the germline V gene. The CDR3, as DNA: TGTGCCAGCAGCGTAGAACAGGGGGTTGTAGAGACCCAGTACTTC. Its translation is CASSVEQGVVETQYF. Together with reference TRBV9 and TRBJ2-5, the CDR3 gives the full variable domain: DSGVTQTPKHLITATGQRVTLRCSPRSGDLSVYWYQQSLDQGLQFLIQYYNGEERAKGNILERFSAQQFPDLHSELNLSSLELGDSALYFCASSVEQGVVETQYFGPGTRLLVL.